Listed below are T cell receptor beta chains from one sample, sequenced in a study of blood T cells in healthy people across ages. TCRdb fed the 5' RACE reads into MiXCR, producing one record per CDR3 protein. Among over 450,000 distinct CDR3 sequences listed, under 30% were seen once. The sample was also linked to a second study, of T cells of mothers and their children.

Sequencing was performed on blood. The receptors come from a boy younger than 18 in good health. CDR3s include the opening cysteine and the closing phenylalanine or tryptophan. The D gene is left open where the match is weak. Size values are once, few and many counts, or a class for expanded clones, and some rows have none.

D gene: -; V gene: TRBV28; clone size: -; J gene: TRBJ2-5; CDR3 DNA: TGTGCCAGCAACGACCTCTCGACGGAGACCCAGTACTTC; CDR3 protein: CASNDLSTETQYF
D gene: -; V gene: TRBV12-3/TRBV12-4; clone size: few; J gene: TRBJ1-2; CDR3 DNA: TGTGCCAGCAGCCCTCGGCACTCTGGGGGCTATGGCTACACCTTC; CDR3 protein: CASSPRHSGGYGYTF
D gene: -; V gene: TRBV24-1; clone size: many; J gene: TRBJ2-2; CDR3 DNA: TGTGCCACCAGTGTCACCGGGGAGCTGTTTTTT; CDR3 protein: CATSVTGELFF
D gene: -; V gene: TRBV7-9; clone size: many; J gene: TRBJ1-3; CDR3 DNA: TGTGCCAGCAGCTTAGCAGGAAACACCATATATTTT; CDR3 protein: CASSLAGNTIYF
D gene: TRBD2; V gene: TRBV7-8; clone size: -; J gene: TRBJ2-5; CDR3 DNA: TGTGCCAGCAGCTTATTGGCGGGGGGGCTAAGAGAGACCCAGTACTTC; CDR3 protein: CASSLLAGGLRETQYF
D gene: -; V gene: TRBV20-1; clone size: many; J gene: TRBJ2-4; CDR3 DNA: TGCAGTGCCAAACAGGGATTCCCAAAAAACATTCAGTACTTC; CDR3 protein: CSAKQGFPKNIQYF
D gene: -; V gene: TRBV28; clone size: -; J gene: TRBJ2-3; CDR3 DNA: TGTGCCAGCAGTACAGGGTCTAGCACAGATACGCAGTATTTT; CDR3 protein: CASSTGSSTDTQYF
D gene: TRBD1; V gene: TRBV7-3; clone size: few; J gene: TRBJ2-7; CDR3 DNA: TGTGCCAGCAGCCCCGGGACAGGGAGCTCCGAGCAGTACTTC; CDR3 protein: CASSPGTGSSEQYF
D gene: -; V gene: TRBV12-3/TRBV12-4; clone size: -; J gene: TRBJ2-3; CDR3 DNA: TGTGCCAGCAGTTTAGCCCCGCCAGGTTACACAGATACGCAGTATTTT; CDR3 protein: CASSLAPPGYTDTQYF
D gene: TRBD2; V gene: TRBV7-2; clone size: -; J gene: TRBJ2-7; CDR3 DNA: TGTGCCAGCAGCTATTGGACTAGCGGCCTCTACGAGCAGTACTTC; CDR3 protein: CASSYWTSGLYEQYF
D gene: -; V gene: TRBV4-1; clone size: -; J gene: TRBJ2-1; CDR3 DNA: TGCGCCAGCAGCCAAGTTCCAACAGCCAGCTCCTACAATGAGCAGTTCTTC; CDR3 protein: CASSQVPTASSYNEQFF
D gene: -; V gene: TRBV5-1; clone size: few; J gene: TRBJ1-4; CDR3 DNA: TGCGCCAGCAGCGCTGACAGGACAACTAATGAAAAACTGTTTTTT; CDR3 protein: CASSADRTTNEKLFF
D gene: -; V gene: TRBV5-5; clone size: few; J gene: TRBJ2-1; CDR3 DNA: TGTGCCAGCAGCACGATGGGGGGCCCATACAATGAGCAGTTCTTC; CDR3 protein: CASSTMGGPYNEQFF
D gene: TRBD1; V gene: TRBV14; clone size: -; J gene: TRBJ2-2; CDR3 DNA: TGTGCCAGTACGGGACAGGGGGCGTTCGGGGAGCTGTTTTTT; CDR3 protein: CASTGQGAFGELFF
D gene: -; V gene: TRBV6-2/TRBV6-3; clone size: -; J gene: TRBJ1-1; CDR3 DNA: TGTGCCAGCAGCCTGAAAAGGGGGACCACTGAAGCTTTCTTT; CDR3 protein: CASSLKRGTTEAFF
D gene: -; V gene: TRBV27; clone size: -; J gene: TRBJ2-7; CDR3 DNA: TGTGCCAGCAGTTTATCTCAGGGAATACCCTACGAGCAGTACTTC; CDR3 protein: CASSLSQGIPYEQYF
D gene: -; V gene: TRBV14; clone size: few; J gene: TRBJ2-3; CDR3 DNA: TGTGCCAGCAGCCAAGAAAGGGGCCATACGCAGTATTTT; CDR3 protein: CASSQERGHTQYF
D gene: -; V gene: TRBV12-3/TRBV12-4; clone size: -; J gene: TRBJ2-7; CDR3 DNA: TGTGCCAGCAGTCCTTCTGGGGCCTACGAGCAGTACTTC; CDR3 protein: CASSPSGAYEQYF
D gene: TRBD1; V gene: TRBV7-2; clone size: -; J gene: TRBJ1-1; CDR3 DNA: TGTGCCAGCAGCAAGGGGGACAGGGGTTCTGAAGCTTTCTTT; CDR3 protein: CASSKGDRGSEAFF
D gene: -; V gene: TRBV14; clone size: -; J gene: TRBJ1-5; CDR3 DNA: TGTGCCAGCAGCCAAGATGAACAAAAAAAGAATAGCAATCAGCCCCAGCATTTT; CDR3 protein: CASSQDEQKKNSNQPQHF
D gene: -; V gene: TRBV4-2; clone size: few; J gene: TRBJ1-5; CDR3 DNA: TGTGCCAGCGCAACGGATAGCAATCAGCCCCAGCATTTT; CDR3 protein: CASATDSNQPQHF
D gene: -; V gene: TRBV14; clone size: once; J gene: TRBJ2-3; CDR3 DNA: TGTGCCAGCAACGAATGGGGGTCAGATACGCAGTATTTT; CDR3 protein: CASNEWGSDTQYF
D gene: -; V gene: TRBV7-2; clone size: few; J gene: TRBJ1-2; CDR3 DNA: TGTGCCAGCAGCTTAGAGGACGGTAACTATGGCTACACCTTC; CDR3 protein: CASSLEDGNYGYTF
D gene: -; V gene: TRBV6-2/TRBV6-3; clone size: many; J gene: TRBJ1-1; CDR3 DNA: TGTGCCAGCAGTTACGGGGAGAACACTGAAGCTTTCTTT; CDR3 protein: CASSYGENTEAFF
D gene: TRBD1; V gene: TRBV7-9; clone size: -; J gene: TRBJ2-7; CDR3 DNA: TGTGCCAGCAGCACCAGGGGGCTCGAGCGCTACGAGCAGTACTTC; CDR3 protein: CASSTRGLERYEQYF
D gene: -; V gene: TRBV18; clone size: -; J gene: TRBJ2-7; CDR3 DNA: TGTGCCAGCTCACCACTGGACCTCTCCTACGAGCAGTACTTC; CDR3 protein: CASSPLDLSYEQYF
D gene: TRBD2; V gene: TRBV4-2; clone size: many; J gene: TRBJ2-7; CDR3 DNA: TGTGCCAGCAGCCAAGATAGTGGGGGGGACTACGAGCAGTACTTC; CDR3 protein: CASSQDSGGDYEQYF
D gene: -; V gene: TRBV7-9; clone size: -; J gene: TRBJ2-5; CDR3 DNA: TGTGCCAGCAGCTTAGCGAATGGCGAAGAGACCCAGTACTTC; CDR3 protein: CASSLANGEETQYF
D gene: TRBD1; V gene: TRBV7-2; clone size: few; J gene: TRBJ1-2; CDR3 DNA: TGTGCCAGCAGCACCCGGGACAGGGGGAATGGCTACACCTTC; CDR3 protein: CASSTRDRGNGYTF
D gene: -; V gene: TRBV14; clone size: -; J gene: TRBJ2-2; CDR3 DNA: TGTGCCAGCAGCCCCCACCAGGGTAGCACCGGGGAGCTGTTTTTT; CDR3 protein: CASSPHQGSTGELFF
D gene: -; V gene: TRBV12-3/TRBV12-4; clone size: -; J gene: TRBJ2-7; CDR3 DNA: TGTGCCAGCAGTTACGGCCTCTCCTACGAGCAGTACTTC; CDR3 protein: CASSYGLSYEQYF
D gene: TRBD1; V gene: TRBV7-2; clone size: -; J gene: TRBJ1-5; CDR3 DNA: TGTGCCAGCAGCCTCCACGGACAGGGAGTTAATCAGCCCCAGCATTTT; CDR3 protein: CASSLHGQGVNQPQHF
D gene: -; V gene: TRBV9; clone size: -; J gene: TRBJ2-3; CDR3 DNA: TGTGCCAGCAGCGTAGCTACCGGGGATACGCAGTATTTT; CDR3 protein: CASSVATGDTQYF
D gene: -; V gene: TRBV4-1; clone size: many; J gene: TRBJ1-5; CDR3 DNA: TGCGCCAGCAGCCAGGGACCAGGGACAAATCAGCCCCAGCATTTT; CDR3 protein: CASSQGPGTNQPQHF
D gene: -; V gene: TRBV20-1; clone size: -; J gene: TRBJ1-1; CDR3 DNA: TGCAGTGCTGACCTGGGGGGCCCTGGGGACACTGAAGCTTTCTTT; CDR3 protein: CSADLGGPGDTEAFF
D gene: TRBD2; V gene: TRBV5-1; clone size: many; J gene: TRBJ2-1; CDR3 DNA: TGCGCCAGCAGAGCGGGGGGCGAGGATGAGCAGTTCTTC; CDR3 protein: CASRAGGEDEQFF
D gene: -; V gene: TRBV5-6; clone size: -; J gene: TRBJ2-6; CDR3 DNA: TGTGCCAGCAGCTTATGGGGGGCTGGGGCCAACGTCCTGACTTTC; CDR3 protein: CASSLWGAGANVLTF
D gene: -; V gene: TRBV7-9; clone size: few; J gene: TRBJ1-1; CDR3 DNA: TGTGCCAGCAGCTCCAGGAGAACTGAAGCTTTCTTT; CDR3 protein: CASSSRRTEAFF
D gene: TRBD2; V gene: TRBV6-2/TRBV6-3; clone size: many; J gene: TRBJ2-3; CDR3 DNA: TGTGCCAGCAGACCTCGGACTAGAGTTGGCACAGATACGCAGTATTTT; CDR3 protein: CASRPRTRVGTDTQYF
D gene: -; V gene: TRBV27; clone size: -; J gene: TRBJ1-4; CDR3 DNA: TGTGCCAGCAGTTATTTGGCAGCAACTAATGAAAAACTGTTTTTT; CDR3 protein: CASSYLAATNEKLFF